This TCR beta chain was identified during a study of neoadjuvant nivolumab and ipilimumab in lung cancer. Study-wide results and caveats: Pathologic regression was not significantly tied to TCR clonality. Pretherapy blood TCR richness correlated positively with resected tumor richness.

Produced via immunoSEQ multiplex PCR; TCRdb's table is partial and in-frame only. The sample shows 8,500 to 10,000 clones, around 82% of them seen only once. Comments on this clone: Its target is not known.

The source was tumor tissue, collected after neoadjuvant nivolumab, alone or with ipilimumab, at or shortly before surgery. The receptor was isolated from an adult with non-small cell lung cancer.

The CDR3 loop reads CASCRVATEAFF. CDR3 nucleotide sequence: TGTGCCAGCTGTCGGGTAGCCACTGAAGCTTTCTTT. V usage is TRBV13 and J usage is TRBJ1-1; D is unresolved. This CDR3 spans 12 amino acids. Trimming took 8 bases from V and 4 from J, leaving 11 bases between them. Germline loops: CDR1 PRHDT, CDR2 FYEKMQ (reference sequence).